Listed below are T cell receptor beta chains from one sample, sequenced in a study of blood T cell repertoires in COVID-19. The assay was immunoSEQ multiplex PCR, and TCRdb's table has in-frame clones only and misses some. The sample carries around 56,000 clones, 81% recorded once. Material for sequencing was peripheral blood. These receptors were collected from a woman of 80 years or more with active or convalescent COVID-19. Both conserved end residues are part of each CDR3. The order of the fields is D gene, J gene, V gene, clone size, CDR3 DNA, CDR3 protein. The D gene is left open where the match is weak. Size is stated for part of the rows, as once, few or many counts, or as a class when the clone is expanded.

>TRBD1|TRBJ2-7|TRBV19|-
TGTGCCAGTAGTAGAGGAAAAGGGGGCGTCAATTACGAGCAGTACTTC
CASSRGKGGVNYEQYF
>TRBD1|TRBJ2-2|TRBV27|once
TGTGCCAGCAGTCACTCCGGGACAGGGGGCGCAGGCGGGGAGCTGTTTTTT
CASSHSGTGGAGGELFF
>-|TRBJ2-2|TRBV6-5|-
TGTGCCAGCGCTACCCCCGGGGAGCTGTTTTTT
CASATPGELFF
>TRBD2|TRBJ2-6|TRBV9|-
TGTGCCAGCAGCGTACTCGCGGGGGGGGCCGGGGCCAACGTCCTGACTTTC
CASSVLAGGAGANVLTF
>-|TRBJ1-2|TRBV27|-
TGTGCCAGCAGTTCCATCGACAGCCTTTATGGCTACACCTTC
CASSSIDSLYGYTF
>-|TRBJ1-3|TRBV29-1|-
TGCAGCGTCGAGGGGCGTCGCAGGGGATCTGGAAACACCATATATTTT
CSVEGRRRGSGNTIYF
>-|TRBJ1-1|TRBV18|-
TGTGCCAGCTCTGAGGAGATGAACACTGAAGCTTTCTTT
CASSEEMNTEAFF
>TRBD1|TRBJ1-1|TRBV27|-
TGTGCCAGCAGTTTCCTTGGACAGGGAGCTTTCTTT
CASSFLGQGAFF
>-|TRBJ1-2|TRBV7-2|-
TGTGCCAGCAGCTTTGGCCCTAACTATGGCTACACCTTC
CASSFGPNYGYTF
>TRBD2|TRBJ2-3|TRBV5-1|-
TGCGCCAGCAGCTTGGGGCTAGCGGGGGCGACAAGCACAGATACGCAGTATTTT
CASSLGLAGATSTDTQYF
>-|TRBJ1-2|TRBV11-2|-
TGTGCCAGCAGCTTTATTCAGGAACGCCCGTACTATGGCTACACCTTC
CASSFIQERPYYGYTF
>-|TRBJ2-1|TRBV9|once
TGTGCCAGCAGCGTAGTAGGGGGCTCCTACAATGAGCAGTTCTTC
CASSVVGGSYNEQFF
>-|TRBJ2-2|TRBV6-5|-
TGTGCCAGCAGTTACTCGGTGGCTTCGAACACCGGGGAGCTGTTTTTT
CASSYSVASNTGELFF
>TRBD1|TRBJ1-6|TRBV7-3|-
TGTGCCAGCAGGGACAGGGCTGACTATAATTCACCCCTCCACTTT
CASRDRADYNSPLHF
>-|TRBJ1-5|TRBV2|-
TGTGCCAGCAGCCCGGACGGAGGGGTTGATCAGCCCCAGCATTTT
CASSPDGGVDQPQHF
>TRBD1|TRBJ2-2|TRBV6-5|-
TGTGCCAGCAGTTACCAGGGACAGGGTACCGGGGAGCTGTTTTTT
CASSYQGQGTGELFF
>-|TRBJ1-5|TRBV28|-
TGTGCCAGCAGTTACCCTGGACAATTTAGCAATCAGCCCCAGCATTTT
CASSYPGQFSNQPQHF
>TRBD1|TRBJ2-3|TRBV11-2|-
TGTGCCAGCAGCTCGAGATCTGGACAGGGTCTAACAGATACGCAGTATTTT
CASSSRSGQGLTDTQYF
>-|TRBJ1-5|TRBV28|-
TGTGCCGGGTCGGGGAGGTCTCAGCCCCAGCATTTT
CAGSGRSQPQHF
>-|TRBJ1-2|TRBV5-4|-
TGTGCCAGCAGCCCCGAGCGGAGCCCCTATGGCTACACCTTC
CASSPERSPYGYTF
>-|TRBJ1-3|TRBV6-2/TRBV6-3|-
TGTGCCAGCAGTTACGACAGTGGAAACACCATATATTTT
CASSYDSGNTIYF
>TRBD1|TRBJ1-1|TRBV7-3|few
TGTGCCAGCAGCCAAGACAGGGACACTGAAGCTTTCTTT
CASSQDRDTEAFF
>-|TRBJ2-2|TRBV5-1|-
TGCGCCAGCAGCTTCCTCAGGGGGAACACCGGGGAGCTGTTTTTT
CASSFLRGNTGELFF
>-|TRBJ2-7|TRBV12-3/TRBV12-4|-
TGTGCCAGCAGCGACAGATACGAGCAGTACTTC
CASSDRYEQYF
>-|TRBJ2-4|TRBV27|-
TGTGCCAGCAGTATATTAGGGGGGGCGGACATTCAGTACTTC
CASSILGGADIQYF
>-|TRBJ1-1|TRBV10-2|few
TGCGCCAGCAGTGAGTCAGAGGGTAACACTGAAGCTTTCTTT
CASSESEGNTEAFF
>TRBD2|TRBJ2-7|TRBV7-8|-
TGTGCCAGCGGGGGACTAGGACATTGGTCCGAGCAGTACTTC
CASGGLGHWSEQYF
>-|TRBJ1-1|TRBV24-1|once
TGTGCCTCTACATACAGGTCCACTGAAGCTTTCTTT
CASTYRSTEAFF
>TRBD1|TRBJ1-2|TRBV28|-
TGTGCCAGCAGTTCTGGGACAGGGTTGGTTGATGGCTACACCTTC
CASSSGTGLVDGYTF
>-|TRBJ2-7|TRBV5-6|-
TGTGCCAGCAGCGTCCCGACAGATTACGAGCAGTACTTC
CASSVPTDYEQYF
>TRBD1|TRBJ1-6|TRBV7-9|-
TGTGCCAGCAGCTTAGCGAGCACAGGGGGCTTGGCACCCCTCCACTTT
CASSLASTGGLAPLHF
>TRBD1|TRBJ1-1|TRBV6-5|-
TGTGCCAGCAGTTCGAATCAGGGGGCGAAAGCTGGGGGAGCTTTCTTT
CASSSNQGAKAGGAFF
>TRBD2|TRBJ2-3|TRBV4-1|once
TGCGCCAGCAGCCAAGAGGGTAGCGGGGGTGGGGGCACAGATACGCAGTATTTT
CASSQEGSGGGGTDTQYF
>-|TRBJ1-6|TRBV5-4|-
TGTGCCAGCAGCTTGGGGGCAGGGCGGTCACCCCTCCACTTT
CASSLGAGRSPLHF
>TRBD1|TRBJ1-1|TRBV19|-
TGTGCCAGTAGTATCTCTGCAGGGGGCGCTGAAGCTTTCTTT
CASSISAGGAEAFF
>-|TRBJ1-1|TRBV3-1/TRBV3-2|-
TGTGCCAGCAGCCAAGGTTCCGGAGGGTTCACTGAAGCTTTCTTT
CASSQGSGGFTEAFF
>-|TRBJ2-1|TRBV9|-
TGTGCCAGCAGCGTAGCAGGGACAAATTACAATGAGCAGTTCTTC
CASSVAGTNYNEQFF
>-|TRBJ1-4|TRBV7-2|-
TGTGCCAGCCTCCGGGCTCCGGGGGAAAAACTGTTTTTT
CASLRAPGEKLFF
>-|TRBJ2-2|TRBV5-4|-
TGTGCCAGCAGCTTGGGGGGCTGGAATACCGGGGAGCTGTTTTTT
CASSLGGWNTGELFF
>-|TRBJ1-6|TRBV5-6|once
TGTGCCAGCAGCTTAAACAGGGAAAGCTCCTATAATTCACCCCTCCACTTT
CASSLNRESSYNSPLHF
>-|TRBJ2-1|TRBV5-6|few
TGTGCCAGCAGCTTGGGACAGCTGAATGAGCAGTTCTTC
CASSLGQLNEQFF